Listed below are T cell receptor beta chains from one sample, sequenced in a study of tissue T cells after allogeneic stem cell transplantation. This table comes from immunoSEQ multiplex PCR, and its TCRdb copy is limited to in-frame clones, with some not included. Of approximately 11,000 clones in the sample, around 70% are singletons; the top ten hold roughly 14%. Here the sequenced sample was tissue from the right colon, taken at autopsy. The receptor source for this set is a woman between 18 and 50 years old with breast cancer. Each CDR3 is given with its conserved first and last residue. The order of the fields is V gene, D gene, J gene, clone size, CDR3 protein, CDR3 DNA. A D gene is named only where the DNA matches it firmly. Clone size appears in some rows only: once, few, many, or a class for an expanded clone.

>TRBV4-1|.|TRBJ2-5|.
CASSLGSSNQETQYF
TGCGCCAGCAGCTTGGGCTCAAGTAACCAAGAGACCCAGTACTTC
>TRBV7-2|TRBD2|TRBJ2-7|once
CASSLRASGRVSPHEQYF
TGTGCCAGCAGCTTACGGGCTAGCGGGAGGGTCTCTCCGCACGAGCAGTACTTC
>TRBV5-1|.|TRBJ1-6|.
CASKNGPEESPLHF
TGCGCCAGCAAAAACGGACCAGAGGAATCACCCCTCCACTTT
>TRBV5-6|.|TRBJ2-5|few
CASSFRVETQYF
TGTGCCAGCAGTTTTCGGGTAGAGACCCAGTACTTC
>TRBV27|TRBD2|TRBJ2-3|.
CASSPQLAGITDTQYF
TGTGCCAGCAGCCCACAACTAGCGGGAATCACAGATACGCAGTATTTT
>TRBV30|.|TRBJ2-7|.
CAWSNGAEQYF
TGTGCCTGGAGTAACGGGGCCGAGCAGTACTTC
>TRBV28|TRBD1|TRBJ1-2|.
CGTGPYGYTF
TGTGGGACAGGCCCCTATGGCTACACCTTC
>TRBV11-2|.|TRBJ2-7|few
CASSFLPYSSYEQYF
TGTGCCAGCAGCTTCCTACCCTATAGCTCCTACGAGCAGTACTTC
>TRBV18|TRBD1|TRBJ1-1|.
CASSPRQGFLTEAFF
TGTGCCAGCTCACCTCGACAGGGATTTTTAACTGAAGCTTTCTTT
>TRBV12-3/TRBV12-4|.|TRBJ2-7|.
CASSLRGLEQYF
TGTGCCAGCAGTTTACGGGGGCTCGAGCAGTACTTC
>TRBV28|.|TRBJ1-2|.
CASSLFRGVGSNYGYTF
TGTGCCAGCAGTTTATTCCGGGGAGTCGGCTCCAACTATGGCTACACCTTC
>TRBV5-5|TRBD1|TRBJ1-2|.
CASSQYTQGDGYTF
TGTGCCAGCAGCCAGTATACTCAGGGGGATGGCTACACCTTC
>TRBV18|.|TRBJ1-1|.
CASSPSKESSHTEAFF
TGTGCCAGCTCACCATCCAAGGAGAGCAGTCACACTGAAGCTTTCTTT
>TRBV4-2|.|TRBJ2-7|few
CASSQGVDRSDEQYF
TGTGCCAGCAGCCAAGGGGTGGATAGGAGCGACGAGCAGTACTTC
>TRBV9|.|TRBJ1-1|.
CASSQTQLNTEAFF
TGTGCCAGCAGCCAAACACAGCTGAACACTGAAGCTTTCTTT
>TRBV12-5|.|TRBJ2-5|.
CASGLGGETQYF
TGTGCTAGTGGTTTGGGTGGAGAGACCCAGTACTTC
>TRBV6-5|.|TRBJ2-7|few
CASGRQGGFYEQYF
TGTGCCAGCGGGCGGCAGGGTGGGTTCTACGAGCAGTACTTC
>TRBV7-9|TRBD1|TRBJ2-7|few
CASSSTGTEDEQYF
TGTGCCAGCAGCTCGACAGGGACGGAGGACGAGCAGTACTTC
>TRBV30|TRBD1|TRBJ2-3|.
CAWARDRSTDTQYF
TGTGCCTGGGCCCGGGACAGAAGCACAGATACGCAGTATTTT
>TRBV19|.|TRBJ2-2|.
CASRWANRARNTGELFF
TGTGCCAGTAGATGGGCCAACAGGGCAAGGAACACCGGGGAGCTGTTTTTT
>TRBV5-1|TRBD2|TRBJ2-3|.
CASRSGTKTDTQYF
TGCGCCTCCCGATCCGGGACTAAAACAGATACGCAGTATTTT
>TRBV12-3/TRBV12-4|.|TRBJ1-2|.
CASSFTVGYGYTF
TGTGCCAGCAGTTTCACAGTCGGCTATGGCTACACCTTC
>TRBV30|TRBD1|TRBJ1-1|medium-sized
CAWSHTGGTEAFF
TGTGCCTGGAGCCACACAGGGGGAACTGAAGCTTTCTTT
>TRBV30|.|TRBJ2-5|.
CAWSTTSGTQYF
TGTGCCTGGAGTACCACCTCGGGGACCCAGTACTTC
>TRBV7-2|.|TRBJ2-7|medium-sized
CASSFLAYEQYF
TGTGCCAGCAGCTTCCTAGCCTACGAGCAGTACTTC
>TRBV4-3|TRBD2|TRBJ2-2|.
CASSRGLAGDVIGELFF
TGCGCCAGCAGCCGGGGACTAGCGGGGGATGTTATCGGGGAGCTGTTTTTT
>TRBV18|.|TRBJ2-1|.
CASSPRQVSYNEQFF
TGTGCCAGCTCACCGAGACAGGTCTCCTACAATGAGCAGTTCTTC
>TRBV4-2|TRBD2|TRBJ2-1|few
CASSQDSGGAYNEQFF
TGTGCCAGCAGCCAAGATTCCGGGGGGGCCTACAATGAGCAGTTCTTC
>TRBV25-1|.|TRBJ2-7|.
CASSEHEQYF
TGTGCCAGCAGTGAGCACGAGCAGTACTTC
>TRBV5-1|.|TRBJ2-7|.
CASSLGERDEQYF
TGCGCCAGCAGCTTGGGAGAGCGTGACGAGCAGTACTTC
>TRBV18|.|TRBJ1-5|.
CASSQVFLGPSDSINQPQHF
TGTGCCAGCTCCCAGGTCTTCCTAGGGCCTTCAGACAGTATCAATCAGCCCCAGCATTTT
>TRBV12-3/TRBV12-4|.|TRBJ1-5|few
CASSFGTDQPQHF
TGTGCCAGCAGTTTCGGCACCGATCAGCCCCAGCATTTT
>TRBV3-1/TRBV3-2|TRBD2|TRBJ2-6|.
CASSQSPASGGAGGANVLTF
TGTGCCAGCAGCCAAAGCCCTGCTAGCGGGGGGGCTGGCGGGGCCAACGTCCTGACTTTC
>TRBV2|.|TRBJ1-5|.
CASRGDPYSNQPQHF
TGTGCCAGCAGAGGGGACCCCTATAGCAATCAGCCCCAGCATTTT
>TRBV27|.|TRBJ2-5|once
CASSSDSPETQYF
TGTGCCAGCAGTTCGGACAGCCCGGAGACCCAGTACTTC
>TRBV5-5|.|TRBJ2-3|.
CASSLVSQDTQYF
TGTGCCAGCAGCTTGGTATCGCAAGATACGCAGTATTTT
>TRBV10-1|TRBD1|TRBJ2-7|.
CASSDTTGHYEQYF
TGCGCCAGCAGCGATACGACAGGGCACTACGAGCAGTACTTC
>TRBV7-7|.|TRBJ1-2|few
CALLWPYGYTF
TGTGCCCTTTTGTGGCCCTATGGCTACACCTTC
>TRBV4-3|.|TRBJ2-5|.
CASSPTLGETQYF
TGCGCCAGCAGCCCAACCCTCGGAGAGACCCAGTACTTC
>TRBV6-5|TRBD2|TRBJ2-7|.
CASSLWTSGYEQYF
TGTGCCAGCAGCCTCTGGACTAGCGGGTACGAGCAGTACTTC
>TRBV9|.|TRBJ2-1|.
CASGRLGGNYNEQFF
TGTGCCAGCGGCAGACTGGGCGGGAACTACAATGAGCAGTTCTTC
>TRBV7-2|TRBD1|TRBJ1-6|.
CASSLARGRGSPLHF
TGTGCCAGCAGCTTAGCGAGGGGGCGCGGGTCACCCCTCCACTTT
>TRBV7-7|TRBD1|TRBJ2-5|once
CASSAGQGGQETQYF
TGTGCTAGCAGCGCGGGACAGGGGGGCCAAGAGACCCAGTACTTC
>TRBV7-2|.|TRBJ2-7|.
CASSLDGTYEQYF
TGTGCCAGCAGCTTAGACGGGACCTACGAGCAGTACTTC
>TRBV9|TRBD2|TRBJ2-5|few
CASSAPRGGVYQETQYF
TGTGCCAGCAGCGCTCCGCGGGGGGGCGTTTACCAAGAGACCCAGTACTTC
>TRBV7-3|.|TRBJ2-2|.
CASSAGGELFF
TGTGCCAGCAGCGCCGGAGGGGAGCTGTTTTTT
>TRBV18|.|TRBJ2-3|.
CASSPPDGYSTDTQYF
TGTGCCAGCTCACCACCGGACGGTTATAGCACAGATACGCAGTATTTT
>TRBV7-8|.|TRBJ1-2|few
CASSLGLRVNYGYTF
TGTGCCAGCAGCTTAGGCTTGAGGGTTAACTATGGCTACACCTTC
>TRBV12-5|.|TRBJ1-3|.
CASGFPTGGFRNTIYF
TGTGCTAGTGGTTTCCCAACAGGAGGCTTTCGAAACACCATATATTTT
>TRBV4-2|TRBD2|TRBJ2-7|.
CASSQGLAGSYEQYF
TGTGCCAGCAGCCAAGGACTAGCGGGCTCCTACGAGCAGTACTTC
>TRBV4-3|.|TRBJ2-6|.
CASSPFLWGVLTF
TGCGCCAGCAGCCCTTTCCTCTGGGGGGTCCTGACTTTC
>TRBV30|.|TRBJ2-5|.
CAWSATSRGTQYF
TGTGCCTGGAGTGCGACATCCCGGGGAACCCAGTACTTC